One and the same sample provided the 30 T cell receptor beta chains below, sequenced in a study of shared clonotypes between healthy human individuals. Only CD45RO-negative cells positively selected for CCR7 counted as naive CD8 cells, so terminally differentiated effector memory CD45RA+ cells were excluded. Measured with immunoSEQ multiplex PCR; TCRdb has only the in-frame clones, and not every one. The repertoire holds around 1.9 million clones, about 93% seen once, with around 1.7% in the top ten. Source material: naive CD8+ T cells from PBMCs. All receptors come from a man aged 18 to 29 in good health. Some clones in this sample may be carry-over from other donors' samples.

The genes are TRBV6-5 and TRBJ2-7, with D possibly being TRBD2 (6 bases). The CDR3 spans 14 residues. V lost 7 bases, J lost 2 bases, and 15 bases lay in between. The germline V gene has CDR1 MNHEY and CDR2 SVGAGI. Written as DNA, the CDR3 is TGTGCCAGCAACCCCGGCGGGACGACCTACGAGCAGTACTTC. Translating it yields CASNPGGTTYEQYF.

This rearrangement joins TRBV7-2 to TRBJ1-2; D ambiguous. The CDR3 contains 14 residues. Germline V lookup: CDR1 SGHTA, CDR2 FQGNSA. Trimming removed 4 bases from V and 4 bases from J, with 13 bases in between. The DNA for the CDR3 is TGTGCCAGCAGCTGGGGAATGGGGAGCTATGGCTACACCTTC. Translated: CASSWGMGSYGYTF.

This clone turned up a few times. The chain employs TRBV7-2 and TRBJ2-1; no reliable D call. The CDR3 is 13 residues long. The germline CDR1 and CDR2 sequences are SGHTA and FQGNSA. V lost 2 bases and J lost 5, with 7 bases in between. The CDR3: CASSLFRDNEQFF. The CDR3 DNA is TGTGCCAGCAGCTTATTCCGGGACAATGAGCAGTTCTTC. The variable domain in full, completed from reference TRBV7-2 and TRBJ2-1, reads GAGVSQSPSNKVTEKGKDVELRCDPISGHTALYWYRQSLGQGLEFLIYFQGNSAPDKSGLPSDRFSAERTGGSVSTLTIQRTQQEDSAVYLCASSLFRDNEQFFGPGTRLTVL.

The CDR3 DNA is TGTGCCAGCAGCCTCAGCGGGAGGACTTACAATGAGCAGTTCTTC. Its protein is CASSLSGRTYNEQFF. V and J are TRBV7-6 and TRBJ2-1; 9 bases are shared with TRBD2. Unmatched junction bases numbered 6, after V lost 5 bases and J lost 4 bases. The germline gives CDR1 SGHVS, CDR2 FNYEAQ. This CDR3 region has 15 residues.

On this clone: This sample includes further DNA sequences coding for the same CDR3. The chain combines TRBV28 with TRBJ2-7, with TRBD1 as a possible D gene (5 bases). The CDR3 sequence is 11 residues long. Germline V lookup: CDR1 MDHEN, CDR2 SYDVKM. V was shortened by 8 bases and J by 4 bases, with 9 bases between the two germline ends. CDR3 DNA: TGTGCCAGCTCCCAGGGTTACGAGCAGTACTTC. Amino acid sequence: CASSQGYEQYF.

CDR3 nucleotide sequence: TGCGCCAGCAGAATTCTAGCGGGAGGTGGGAATGAGCAGTTCTTC. Its translation: CASRILAGGGNEQFF. The chain uses TRBV4-1 and TRBJ2-1; TRBD2 matches at 11 bases. This CDR3 contains 15 residues. Losses at the gene ends were 6 bases for V and 7 bases for J; bases not matched to a gene: 8. Germline lookup yields CDR1 MGHRA and CDR2 YSYEKL.

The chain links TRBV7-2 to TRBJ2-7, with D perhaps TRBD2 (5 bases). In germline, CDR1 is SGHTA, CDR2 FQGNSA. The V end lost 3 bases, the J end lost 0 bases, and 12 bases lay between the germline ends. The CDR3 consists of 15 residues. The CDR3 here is CASSLIVGSSYEQYF. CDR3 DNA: TGTGCCAGCAGCTTGATCGTGGGGAGCTCCTACGAGCAGTACTTC. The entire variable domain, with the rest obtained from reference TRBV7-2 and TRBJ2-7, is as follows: GAGVSQSPSNKVTEKGKDVELRCDPISGHTALYWYRQSLGQGLEFLIYFQGNSAPDKSGLPSDRFSAERTGGSVSTLTIQRTQQEDSAVYLCASSLIVGSSYEQYFGPGTRLTVT.

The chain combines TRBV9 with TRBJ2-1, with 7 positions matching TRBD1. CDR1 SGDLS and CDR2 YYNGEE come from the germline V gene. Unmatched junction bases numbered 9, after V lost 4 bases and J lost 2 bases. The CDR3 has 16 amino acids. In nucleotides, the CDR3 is TGTGCCAGCAGCCGTTACAGGGGCGGAACCTACAATGAGCAGTTCTTC. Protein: CASSRYRGGTYNEQFF. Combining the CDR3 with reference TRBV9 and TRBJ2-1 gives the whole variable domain DSGVTQTPKHLITATGQRVTLRCSPRSGDLSVYWYQQSLDQGLQFLIQYYNGEERAKGNILERFSAQQFPDLHSELNLSSLELGDSALYFCASSRYRGGTYNEQFFGPGTRLTVL.

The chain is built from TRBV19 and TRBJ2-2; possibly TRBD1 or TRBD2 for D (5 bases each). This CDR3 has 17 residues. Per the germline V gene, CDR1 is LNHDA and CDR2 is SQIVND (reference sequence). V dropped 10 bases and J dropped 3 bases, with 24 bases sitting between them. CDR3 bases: TGTGCCACCTTCGGGCGAGCGGACCGGGGCGACACCGGGGAGCTGTTTTTT. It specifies CATFGRADRGDTGELFF.

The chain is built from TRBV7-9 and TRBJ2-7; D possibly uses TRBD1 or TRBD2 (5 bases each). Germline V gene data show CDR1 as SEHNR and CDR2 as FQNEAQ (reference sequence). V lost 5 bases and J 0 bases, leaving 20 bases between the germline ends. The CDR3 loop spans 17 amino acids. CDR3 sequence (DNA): TGTGCCAGCAGCCATGCTAGAGGGGCCCCCTCCTCCTACGAGCAGTACTTC. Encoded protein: CASSHARGAPSSYEQYF.

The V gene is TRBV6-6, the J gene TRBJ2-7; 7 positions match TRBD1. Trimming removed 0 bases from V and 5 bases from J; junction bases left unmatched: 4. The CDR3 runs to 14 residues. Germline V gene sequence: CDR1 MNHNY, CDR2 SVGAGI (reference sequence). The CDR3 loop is CASSYSTGLHEQYF. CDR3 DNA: TGTGCCAGCAGTTACTCGACAGGGCTTCACGAGCAGTACTTC.

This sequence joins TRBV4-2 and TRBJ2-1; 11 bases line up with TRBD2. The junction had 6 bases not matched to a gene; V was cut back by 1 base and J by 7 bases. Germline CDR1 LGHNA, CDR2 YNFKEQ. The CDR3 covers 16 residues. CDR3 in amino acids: CASSQGMPSGRNEQFF. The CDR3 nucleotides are TGTGCCAGCAGCCAAGGAATGCCTAGCGGGAGGAATGAGCAGTTCTTC.

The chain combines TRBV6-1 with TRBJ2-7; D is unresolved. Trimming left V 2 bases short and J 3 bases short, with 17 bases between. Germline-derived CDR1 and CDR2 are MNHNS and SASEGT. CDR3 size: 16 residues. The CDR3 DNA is TGTGCCAGCAGTGAAATATGGGCCCCCGCCTACTACGAGCAGTACTTC. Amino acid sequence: CASSEIWAPAYYEQYF.

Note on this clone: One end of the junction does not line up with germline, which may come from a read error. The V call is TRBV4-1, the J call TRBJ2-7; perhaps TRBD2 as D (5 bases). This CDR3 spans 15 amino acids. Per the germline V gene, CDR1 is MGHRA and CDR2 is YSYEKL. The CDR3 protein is CASSQDPPPQLVYDF. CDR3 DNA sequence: TGCGCCAGCAGCCAAGATCCCCCACCCCAACTAGTTTACGACTTC.

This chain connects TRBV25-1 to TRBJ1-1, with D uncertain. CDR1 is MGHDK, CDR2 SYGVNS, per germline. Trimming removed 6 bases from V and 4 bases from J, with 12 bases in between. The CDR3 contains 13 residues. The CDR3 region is CASSPRPGTEAFF. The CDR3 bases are TGTGCCAGCAGCCCCCGGCCGGGCACTGAAGCTTTCTTT.

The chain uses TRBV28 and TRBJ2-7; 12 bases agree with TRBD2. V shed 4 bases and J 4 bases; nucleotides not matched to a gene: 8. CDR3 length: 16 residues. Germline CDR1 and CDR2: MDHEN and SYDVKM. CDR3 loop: CASSSRLAGDLYEQYF. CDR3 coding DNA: TGTGCCAGCAGTTCTAGACTAGCGGGAGACCTATACGAGCAGTACTTC.

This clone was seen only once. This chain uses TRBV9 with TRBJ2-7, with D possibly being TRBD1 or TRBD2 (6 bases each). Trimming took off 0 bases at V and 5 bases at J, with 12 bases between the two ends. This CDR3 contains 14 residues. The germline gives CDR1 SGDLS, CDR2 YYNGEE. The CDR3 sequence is CASSVGGAMDEQYF. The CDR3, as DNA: TGTGCCAGCAGCGTAGGGGGGGCTATGGACGAGCAGTACTTC.

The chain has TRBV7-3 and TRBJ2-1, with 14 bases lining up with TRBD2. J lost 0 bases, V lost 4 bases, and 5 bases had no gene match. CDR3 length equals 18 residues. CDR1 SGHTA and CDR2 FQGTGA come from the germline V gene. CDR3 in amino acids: CASSSGLAGAASYNEQFF. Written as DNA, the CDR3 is TGTGCCAGCAGCTCGGGACTAGCGGGAGCAGCCTCCTACAATGAGCAGTTCTTC. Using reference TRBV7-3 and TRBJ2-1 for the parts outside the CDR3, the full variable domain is GAGVSQTPSNKVTEKGKYVELRCDPISGHTALYWYRQSLGQGPEFLIYFQGTGAADDSGLPNDRFFAVRPEGSVSTLKIQRTERGDSAVYLCASSSGLAGAASYNEQFFGPGTRLTVL.

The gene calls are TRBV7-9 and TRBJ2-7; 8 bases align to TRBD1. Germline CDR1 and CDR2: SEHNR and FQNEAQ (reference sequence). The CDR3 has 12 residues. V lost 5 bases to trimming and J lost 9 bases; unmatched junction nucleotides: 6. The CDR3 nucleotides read TGTGCCAGCAGCGGGGACAGGCCGGGGCAGTACTTC. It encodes CASSGDRPGQYF.

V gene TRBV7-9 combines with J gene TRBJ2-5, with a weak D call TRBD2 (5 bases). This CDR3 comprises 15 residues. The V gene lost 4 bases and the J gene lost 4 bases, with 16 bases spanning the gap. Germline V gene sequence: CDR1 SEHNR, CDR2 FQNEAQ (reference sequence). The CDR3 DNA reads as TGTGCCAGCAGCTCCCCTCGTGGGGAGCGAGAGACCCAGTACTTC. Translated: CASSSPRGERETQYF.

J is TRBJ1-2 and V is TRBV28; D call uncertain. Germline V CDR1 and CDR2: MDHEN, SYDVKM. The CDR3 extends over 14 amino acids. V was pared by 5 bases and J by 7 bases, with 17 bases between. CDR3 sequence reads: CASSPPWVDFGYTF. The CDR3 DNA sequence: TGTGCCAGCAGTCCCCCCTGGGTTGACTTTGGCTACACCTTC.

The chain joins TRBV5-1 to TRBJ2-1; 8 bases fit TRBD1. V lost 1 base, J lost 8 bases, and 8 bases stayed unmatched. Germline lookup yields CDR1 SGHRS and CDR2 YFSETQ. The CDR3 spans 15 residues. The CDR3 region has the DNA TGCGCCAGCAGCTTGAGAGACAGGGGAAGGTATGAGCAGTTCTTC. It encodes CASSLRDRGRYEQFF. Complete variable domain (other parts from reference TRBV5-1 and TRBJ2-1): KAGVTQTPRYLIKTRGQQVTLSCSPISGHRSVSWYQQTPGQGLQFLFEYFSETQRNKGNFPGRFSGRQFSNSRSEMNVSTLELGDSALYLCASSLRDRGRYEQFFGPGTRLTVL.

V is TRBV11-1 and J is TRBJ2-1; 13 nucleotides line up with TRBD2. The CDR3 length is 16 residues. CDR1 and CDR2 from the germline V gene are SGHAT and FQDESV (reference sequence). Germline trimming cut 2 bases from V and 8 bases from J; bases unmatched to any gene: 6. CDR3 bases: TGTGCCAGCAGCTTAACGACTAGCGGGAGGAGGGATGAGCAGTTCTTC. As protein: CASSLTTSGRRDEQFF.

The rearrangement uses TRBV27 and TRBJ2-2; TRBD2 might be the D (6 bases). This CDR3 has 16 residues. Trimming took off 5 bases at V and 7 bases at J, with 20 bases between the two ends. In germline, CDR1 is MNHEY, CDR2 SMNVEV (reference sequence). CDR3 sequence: CASSPGWGERVGELFF. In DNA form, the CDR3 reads TGTGCCAGCAGTCCGGGTTGGGGGGAACGGGTCGGGGAGCTGTTTTTT.

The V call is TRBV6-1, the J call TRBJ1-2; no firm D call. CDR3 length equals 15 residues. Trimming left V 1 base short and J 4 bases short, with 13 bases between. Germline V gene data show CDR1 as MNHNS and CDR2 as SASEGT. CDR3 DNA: TGTGCCAGCAGTGAAGGGGCCGGGCCCTTCTATGGCTACACCTTC. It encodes CASSEGAGPFYGYTF.

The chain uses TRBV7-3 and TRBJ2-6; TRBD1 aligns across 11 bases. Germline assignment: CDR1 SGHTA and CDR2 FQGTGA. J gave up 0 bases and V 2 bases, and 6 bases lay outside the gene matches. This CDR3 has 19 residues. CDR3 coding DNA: TGTGCCAGCAGCTTACGGGACAGGGGGTATACCTCTGGGGCCAACGTCCTGACTTTC. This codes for CASSLRDRGYTSGANVLTF.

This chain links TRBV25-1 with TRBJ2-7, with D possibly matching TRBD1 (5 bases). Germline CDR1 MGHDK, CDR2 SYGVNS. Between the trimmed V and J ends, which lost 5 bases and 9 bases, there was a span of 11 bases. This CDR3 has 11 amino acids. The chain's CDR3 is CASSKRQWQYF. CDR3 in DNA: TGTGCCAGCAGTAAAAGACAGTGGCAGTACTTC.

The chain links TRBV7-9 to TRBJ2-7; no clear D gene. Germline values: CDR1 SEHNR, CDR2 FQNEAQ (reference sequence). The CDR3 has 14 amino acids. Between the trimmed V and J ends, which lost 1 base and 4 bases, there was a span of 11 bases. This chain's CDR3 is CASSLGETWYEQYF. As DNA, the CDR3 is TGTGCCAGCAGCTTAGGTGAGACTTGGTACGAGCAGTACTTC. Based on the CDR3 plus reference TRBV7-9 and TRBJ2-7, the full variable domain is DTGVSQNPRHKITKRGQNVTFRCDPISEHNRLYWYRQTLGQGPEFLTYFQNEAQLEKSRLLSDRFSAERPKGSFSTLEIQRTEQGDSAMYLCASSLGETWYEQYFGPGTRLTVT.

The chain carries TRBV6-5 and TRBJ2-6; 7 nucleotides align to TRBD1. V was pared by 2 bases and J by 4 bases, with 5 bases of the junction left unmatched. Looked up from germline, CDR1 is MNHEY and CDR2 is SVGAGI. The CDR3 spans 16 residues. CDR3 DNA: TGTGCCAGCAGTTACCAAACAGGGGCCGGGGCCAACGTCCTGACTTTC. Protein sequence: CASSYQTGAGANVLTF.

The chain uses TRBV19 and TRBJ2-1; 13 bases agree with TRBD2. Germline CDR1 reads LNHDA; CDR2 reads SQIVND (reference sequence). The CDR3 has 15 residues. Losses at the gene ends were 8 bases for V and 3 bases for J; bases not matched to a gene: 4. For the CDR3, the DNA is TGTGCCAGTCAGGGACTAGCGGGAATCTACAATGAGCAGTTCTTC. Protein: CASQGLAGIYNEQFF.